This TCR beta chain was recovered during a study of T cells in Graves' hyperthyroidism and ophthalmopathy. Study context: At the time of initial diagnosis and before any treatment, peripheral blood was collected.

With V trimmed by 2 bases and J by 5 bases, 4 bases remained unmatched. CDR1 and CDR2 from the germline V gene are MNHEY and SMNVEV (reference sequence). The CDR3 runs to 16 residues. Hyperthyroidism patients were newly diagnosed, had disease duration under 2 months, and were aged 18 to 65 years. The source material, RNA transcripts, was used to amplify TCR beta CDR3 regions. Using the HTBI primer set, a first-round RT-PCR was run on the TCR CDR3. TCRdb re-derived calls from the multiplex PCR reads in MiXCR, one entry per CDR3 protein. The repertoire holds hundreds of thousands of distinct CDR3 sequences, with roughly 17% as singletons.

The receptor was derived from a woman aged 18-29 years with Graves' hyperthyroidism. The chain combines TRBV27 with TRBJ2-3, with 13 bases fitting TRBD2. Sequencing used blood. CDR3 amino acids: CASSLGLAGDRDTQYF. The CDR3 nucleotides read TGTGCCAGCAGTTTAGGACTAGCGGGAGACAGAGATACGCAGTATTTT.